This T cell receptor beta chain was sequenced in a study of cytomegalovirus exposure and HLA in healthy donors. General observations from the study: A previous analysis found most TCR beta V segments productive roughly 87% or roughly 30% of the time. When analyzed later, a missense DCLRE1C variant was found to be linked to TCR beta V- and J-gene trimming. For most TCR sequences rarity was the rule, although some public TCRs occurred in many donors. Compared with the roughly 700-donor mean, an Asian-associated ancestry cluster reportedly had fewer N-insertions, according to a later analysis.

Note on this clone: Its target is unknown.

Researchers ran the PCR with 60 Vbeta and 13 Jbeta primers. The repertoire was sequenced with immunoSEQ multiplex PCR; TCRdb's copy has only in-frame clones and lacks some. The profile covers about 200,000 clones, with about three quarters appearing a single time and approximately 1.8% taken by the ten largest. The sequencing input was PBMCs. This clonotype was obtained from a male donor in good health and CMV-seronegative.

CDR3 in DNA: TGTGCCAGCGGCATTACAGGGGGAGCCAACTATGGCTACACCTTC. This codes for CASGITGGANYGYTF. This rearrangement joins TRBV5-4 to TRBJ1-2; TRBD1 agrees at 8 bases. The CDR3 loop spans 15 amino acids. CDR1 is SGHNT, CDR2 YYREEE, per germline (reference sequence). V lost 7 bases and J lost 2; bases outside the gene matches: 10.